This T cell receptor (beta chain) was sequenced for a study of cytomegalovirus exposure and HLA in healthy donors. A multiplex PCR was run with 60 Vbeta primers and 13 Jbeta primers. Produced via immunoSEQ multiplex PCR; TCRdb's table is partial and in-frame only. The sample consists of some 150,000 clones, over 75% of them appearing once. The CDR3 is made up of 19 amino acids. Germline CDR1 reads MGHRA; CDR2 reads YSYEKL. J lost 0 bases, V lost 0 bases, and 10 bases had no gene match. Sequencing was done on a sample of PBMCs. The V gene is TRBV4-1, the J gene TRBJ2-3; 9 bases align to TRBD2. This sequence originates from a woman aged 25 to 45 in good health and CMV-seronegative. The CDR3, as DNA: TGCGCCAGCAGCCAAGAAGCTAGCGGGGCCCGCTCAAGCACAGATACGCAGTATTTT. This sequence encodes CASSQEASGARSSTDTQYF.